The 3 T cell receptor beta chains presented below share a single source sample, sequenced in a study of T-cell reconstitution after alpha-beta-depleted transplantation in children. Unique molecular identifiers featured in how the TCRbeta library was prepared. TCRdb processed the PCR reads anew with MiXCR; each CDR3 protein has one entry. The sample shows fewer than 250,000 distinct CDR3 sequences, approximately 8.9% of them seen only once. This material consisted of PBMCs, mostly from graft donor cells, taken 180 days after TCRalphabeta/CD19-depleted stem cell transplant. Source of these receptors: a male patient between 5 and 17 years old who had a stem cell transplant for acute lymphoblastic leukemia, so the T cells may come from the graft donor.

This clonotype appeared many times. The V and J genes are TRBV7-9 and TRBJ2-2; no reliable D call. Trimming left V 5 bases short and J 7 bases short, with 17 bases between. The CDR3 runs 15 residues. Germline values: CDR1 SEHNR, CDR2 FQNEAQ (reference sequence). Here the CDR3 DNA reads TGTGCCAGCAGCCGTGCCCTCTCCTTTATCGGGGAGCTGTTTTTT. Residues: CASSRALSFIGELFF.

This rearrangement joins TRBV7-6 to TRBJ2-3; no clear D gene. The germline CDR1 and CDR2 sequences are SGHVS and FNYEAQ. Trimming removed 6 bases at V and 1 base at J, with 14 bases between. The CDR3 is 15 residues long. The CDR3 nucleotides read TGTGCCAGCAGTCGTAGTGGGGTAGGCACAGATACGCAGTATTTT. Protein product: CASSRSGVGTDTQYF.

This clonotype showed up many times. This chain links TRBV5-1 with TRBJ1-1, with D unresolved. This CDR3 comprises 12 residues. Trimming removed 0 bases from V and 7 bases from J, with 7 bases in between. Germline-derived CDR1 and CDR2 are SGHRS and YFSETQ. The CDR3 DNA follows: TGCGCCAGCAGCTTGGTTGGGATTGAAGCTTTCTTT. Its translation: CASSLVGIEAFF.